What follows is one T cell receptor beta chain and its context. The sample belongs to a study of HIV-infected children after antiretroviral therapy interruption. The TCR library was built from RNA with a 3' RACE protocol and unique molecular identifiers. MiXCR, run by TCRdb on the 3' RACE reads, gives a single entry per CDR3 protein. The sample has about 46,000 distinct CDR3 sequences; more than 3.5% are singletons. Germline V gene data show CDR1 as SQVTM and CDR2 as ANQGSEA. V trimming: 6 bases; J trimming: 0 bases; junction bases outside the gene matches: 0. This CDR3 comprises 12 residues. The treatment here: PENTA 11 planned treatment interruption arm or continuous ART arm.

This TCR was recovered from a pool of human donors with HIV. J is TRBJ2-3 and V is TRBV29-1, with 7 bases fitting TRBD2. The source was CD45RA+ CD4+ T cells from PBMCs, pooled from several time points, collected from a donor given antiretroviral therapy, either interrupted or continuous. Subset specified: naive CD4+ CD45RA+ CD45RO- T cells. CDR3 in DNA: TGCAGCGTGCGGGGGAGCACAGATACGCAGTATTTT. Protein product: CSVRGSTDTQYF.